This TCR beta chain derives from a study of blood T cell repertoires in COVID-19. Some clones are missing from TCRdb's copy, which holds only in-frame ones; the method was immunoSEQ multiplex PCR. The sample lists about 330,000 clones, around nine tenths occurring once. Germline assignment: CDR1 LNHDA and CDR2 SQIVND (reference sequence). CDR3 size: 18 residues. J was trimmed by 1 base and V by 5 bases; bases with no gene match: 8. The clonotype comes from a woman in her 50s with active or convalescent COVID-19. The chain combines TRBV19 with TRBJ2-1, with TRBD2 identical over 13 bases. Input material: peripheral blood. The CDR3: CASSLRTSGGYSYNEQFF. DNA of the CDR3: TGTGCCAGTAGTCTACGGACTAGCGGGGGCTATTCCTACAATGAGCAGTTCTTC.